This T cell receptor beta chain was recorded in a study of blood T cell repertoires in COVID-19. Study-level information: Sites in the United States, Italy and Spain provided acute and convalescent COVID-19 samples.

Trimming left V 4 bases short and J 0 bases short, with 7 bases between. The V gene's germline CDR1 is MNHEY and CDR2 SVGAGI. This CDR3 comprises 14 residues. It was during active infection that Seattle patients were enrolled and then longitudinally followed. Authors' data handling: Nucleated cell number was recorded as an estimate derived from reference gene primer amplification. This table comes from immunoSEQ multiplex PCR, and its TCRdb copy is limited to in-frame clones, with some not included. That table is the source of V, J and clone size, and D and trimming were worked out from the DNA. Of about 49,000 clones in the sample, 85% to 90% are singletons; the top ten hold around 2.2%.

The sequence came from a woman aged 80 or over with COVID-19, enrolled during active disease. The chain employs TRBV6-5 and TRBJ1-3, with D hard to call. The sequenced sample was peripheral blood. The CDR3 loop is CASSFPGSGNTIYF. The DNA of the CDR3 is TGTGCCAGCAGTTTCCCGGGCTCTGGAAACACCATATATTTT.